This TCR beta chain was identified during a study of blood T cell repertoires in COVID-19. Looking at the study overall: PBMCs, B-cell-depleted T cells, or T cells were the source of the cDNA or gDNA that made up the material.

Enrolment of Seattle patients took place during active infection, and they were followed longitudinally. Some clones are missing from TCRdb's copy, which holds only in-frame ones; the method was immunoSEQ multiplex PCR. The table includes approximately 300,000 clones, more than 80% detected once. The germline gives CDR1 SGDLS, CDR2 YYNGEE. V was clipped by 1 base and J by 0 bases, with 11 bases between them. CDR3 length: 15 amino acids. This TCR came from a woman in her fifties or sixties with COVID-19, enrolled during active disease. The chain couples TRBV9 to TRBJ2-7; D possibly corresponds to TRBD2 (6 bases). Sequenced input: peripheral blood. The DNA of the CDR3 is TGTGCCAGCAGCGTAACGGAGGGCCCCTCCTACGAGCAGTACTTC. Protein sequence: CASSVTEGPSYEQYF.